This is a list of T cell receptor beta chains from one sample in a study of blood T cell repertoires in COVID-19. Measured with immunoSEQ multiplex PCR; TCRdb has only the in-frame clones, and not every one. The sample lists some 260,000 clones, roughly 87% occurring once. The sequencing input was PBMCs or T cells enriched from blood (not recorded which). These receptors originate from a young woman with acute COVID-19. CDR3s include the opening cysteine and the closing phenylalanine or tryptophan. A D gene is named only where the DNA matches it firmly. Rows may omit the clone size; those that give it use once, few, many or a size class.

>TRBV5-5|.|.|TRBJ2-3
CASSLVGVTDTQYF
TGTGCCAGCAGCCTCGTAGGGGTCACAGATACGCAGTATTTT
>TRBV5-1|TRBD1|.|TRBJ2-3
CASSLGQGPDTQYF
TGCGCCAGCAGCTTGGGACAGGGCCCAGATACGCAGTATTTT
>TRBV5-1|.|.|TRBJ1-5
CASSLDGQPQHF
TGCGCCAGCAGCTTGGACGGTCAGCCCCAGCATTTT
>TRBV5-5|.|once|TRBJ2-2
CASSLSLFRELFF
TGTGCCAGCAGCCTCTCACTTTTTCGGGAGCTGTTTTTT
>TRBV9|.|.|TRBJ1-1
CASSIDSYTEAFF
TGTGCCAGCAGCATAGACAGTTACACTGAAGCTTTCTTT
>TRBV3-1/TRBV3-2|.|.|TRBJ1-1
CASSQQDRMNTEAFF
TGTGCCAGCAGCCAGCAGGACAGAATGAACACTGAAGCTTTCTTT
>TRBV6-1|TRBD1|.|TRBJ2-7
CASSDQGAHGYEQYF
TGTGCCAGCAGTGATCAGGGGGCGCACGGCTACGAGCAGTACTTC
>TRBV2|.|once|TRBJ2-7
CASSGLRAVGNGYEQYF
TGTGCCAGCAGTGGACTAAGGGCCGTGGGGAATGGTTACGAGCAGTACTTC
>TRBV7-8|TRBD2|.|TRBJ2-2
CASSEGLAGFANTGELFF
TGTGCCAGCAGTGAGGGATTAGCGGGGTTCGCGAACACCGGGGAGCTGTTTTTT
>TRBV27|TRBD1|.|TRBJ1-1
CASSRQGAYTEAFF
TGTGCCAGCAGCAGACAGGGGGCTTACACTGAAGCTTTCTTT
>TRBV27|TRBD1|.|TRBJ1-6
CASSFAGQGASPLHF
TGTGCCAGCAGTTTTGCCGGACAGGGGGCTTCACCCCTCCACTTT
>TRBV6-6|TRBD1|few|TRBJ2-7
CASSRLPGQGPLEQYF
TGTGCCAGCAGTCGATTACCGGGACAGGGACCCCTGGAGCAGTACTTC
>TRBV5-1|TRBD2|once|TRBJ2-1
CASSSPSGTSMSEQFF
TGCGCCAGCAGCTCCCCCTCCGGGACTAGTATGAGTGAGCAGTTCTTC
>TRBV19|.|.|TRBJ1-1
CASSQPGKLNTEAFF
TGTGCCAGTAGTCAGCCGGGAAAACTGAACACTGAAGCTTTCTTT
>TRBV20-1|.|once|TRBJ2-5
CSARSSGTQYF
TGCAGTGCTAGGAGCTCTGGGACCCAGTACTTC
>TRBV3-1/TRBV3-2|TRBD2|.|TRBJ2-4
CASSQNGKGGNIQYF
TGTGCCAGCAGCCAAAATGGGAAGGGAGGGAACATTCAGTACTTC
>TRBV2|TRBD1|.|TRBJ2-3
CASSEDTRGTFTDTQYF
TGTGCCAGCAGTGAAGACACCAGGGGGACCTTCACAGATACGCAGTATTTT
>TRBV10-3|.|.|TRBJ1-4
CAISDQATNEKLFF
TGTGCCATCAGTGATCAGGCTACTAATGAAAAACTGTTTTTT
>TRBV3-1/TRBV3-2|.|.|TRBJ2-1
CASSQDYGSGLGNEQFF
TGTGCCAGCAGCCAAGATTACGGTAGCGGACTGGGCAATGAGCAGTTCTTC
>TRBV7-9|.|.|TRBJ2-3
CASRPRDNVADTQYF
TGTGCCAGCAGGCCCCGGGACAATGTTGCAGATACGCAGTATTTT
>TRBV2|.|.|TRBJ2-1
CASTPGRGANNEQFF
TGTGCCAGCACTCCCGGCAGGGGTGCGAACAATGAGCAGTTCTTC
>TRBV5-1|.|.|TRBJ2-1
CASSFVEQGAYNEQFF
TGCGCCAGCAGCTTTGTCGAGCAGGGCGCCTACAATGAGCAGTTCTTC
>TRBV12-2|.|.|TRBJ2-5
CASRPIFPTSWRKETQYF
TGTGCAAGTCGCCCGATATTCCCAACTAGCTGGCGAAAAGAGACCCAGTACTTC
>TRBV7-8|.|.|TRBJ1-6
CASSPLNSPLHF
TGTGCCAGCAGCCCCCTGAATTCACCCCTCCACTTT
>TRBV10-3|.|.|TRBJ2-3
CAISESMGLTDTQYF
TGTGCCATCAGTGAGTCGATGGGACTCACAGATACGCAGTATTTT
>TRBV9|TRBD1|.|TRBJ1-4
CASSPGRAGGTNEKLFF
TGTGCCAGCAGCCCCGGGAGGGCAGGGGGTACTAATGAAAAACTGTTTTTT
>TRBV6-1|.|.|TRBJ2-2
CASSEAQGTGELFF
TGTGCCAGCAGTGAAGCGCAGGGCACCGGGGAGCTGTTTTTT
>TRBV11-2|TRBD2|.|TRBJ2-1
CASVTGGTNHEQFF
TGTGCCAGCGTAACGGGGGGGACGAATCATGAGCAGTTCTTC
>TRBV11-2|TRBD2|.|TRBJ2-3
CASSFSLAGATDTQYF
TGTGCCAGCAGCTTCTCCCTAGCGGGAGCCACAGATACGCAGTATTTT
>TRBV6-5|.|.|TRBJ1-2
CASTRQSLGYTF
TGTGCCAGCACTCGACAGAGTCTCGGCTACACCTTC
>TRBV11-3|TRBD2|.|TRBJ2-2
CASSLGSAGGFTGELFF
TGTGCCAGCAGCTTAGGCTCAGCGGGGGGCTTTACCGGGGAGCTGTTTTTT
>TRBV6-5|.|.|TRBJ1-1
CASMHWVGVNTEAFF
TGTGCCAGCATGCATTGGGTAGGAGTGAACACTGAAGCTTTCTTT
>TRBV27|TRBD1|.|TRBJ2-2
CASSLRGQGAANTGELFF
TGTGCCAGCAGTTTACGAGGACAGGGGGCTGCGAACACCGGGGAGCTGTTTTTT
>TRBV25-1|TRBD1|few|TRBJ1-5
CASSDPGTGGNQPQHF
TGTGCCAGCAGTGACCCCGGGACAGGGGGCAATCAGCCCCAGCATTTT
>TRBV3-1/TRBV3-2|TRBD1|.|TRBJ2-3
CASSQSDRSTDTQYF
TGTGCCAGCAGCCAATCGGACAGGAGCACAGATACGCAGTATTTT
>TRBV7-9|.|.|TRBJ2-7
CASSFPGVDEQYF
TGTGCCAGCAGCTTCCCAGGGGTCGACGAGCAGTACTTC
>TRBV7-6|.|.|TRBJ2-2
CASSLGAGLTTGELFF
TGTGCCAGCAGCTTAGGGGCAGGGCTTACCACCGGGGAGCTGTTTTTT
>TRBV9|TRBD1|few|TRBJ2-7
CASSPGQGAYEQYF
TGTGCCAGCAGCCCGGGACAGGGAGCCTACGAGCAGTACTTC